Shown below are 6 T cell receptor beta chains from a single sample sequenced in a study of glioma-infiltrating T cells. Using RNA template, CDR3s of TCR alpha and beta were amplified with iRepertoire arm-PCR. TCRdb reanalysed the multiplex PCR reads using MiXCR and keeps one entry per CDR3 protein. In the table there are more than 100,000 distinct CDR3 sequences, 25% to 30% of which are singletons. The sample consisted of glioma tissue, nonneoplastic brain tissue, or PBMCs (not recorded which). These receptor sequences come from a human donor with low-grade glioma or glioblastoma, undergoing nonglioma brain surgery, or in good health (not recorded which).

In this sample, this clonotype turned up many times. This chain links TRBV6-1 with TRBJ1-1; tentatively, D is TRBD1 (5 bases). V lost 6 bases and J lost 7, with 6 bases in between. The CDR3 is made up of 10 amino acids. Germline CDR1 MNHNS, CDR2 SASEGT. As DNA, the CDR3 is TGTGCCAGCAGACAGGTTGAAGCTTTCTTT. It specifies CASRQVEAFF.

The chain couples TRBV6-4 to TRBJ1-1; D perhaps matches TRBD1 (5 bases). Trimming left V 3 bases short and J 1 base short, with 15 bases between. From germline, CDR1 is MRHNA and CDR2 SNTAGT. This CDR3 region has 16 residues. CDR3 loop: CASSDNTGEGNTEAFF. The CDR3 region has the DNA TGTGCCAGCAGTGATAACACAGGCGAGGGGAACACTGAAGCTTTCTTT.

This clonotype was found a few times. V usage is TRBV7-8 and J usage is TRBJ1-1; D gene uncertain. Trimming pared 1 base from V and 5 bases from J, leaving 11 bases between. CDR3 length: 14 residues. The germline CDR1 and CDR2 sequences are SGHVS and FQNEAQ. The chain's CDR3 is CASSLGVGDTEAFF. The CDR3 bases are TGTGCCAGCAGCTTAGGGGTTGGAGATACTGAAGCTTTCTTT.

This sequence joins TRBV12-5 and TRBJ1-1, with 7 bases that match TRBD1. Germline lookup yields CDR1 LGHNT and CDR2 FRNRAP. The CDR3 runs to 13 residues. Germline trimming cut 4 bases from V and 10 bases from J; bases unmatched to any gene: 9. DNA for the CDR3: TGTGCTAGTGGTTCGACAGGGAGCAATGGAGCTTTCTTT. Its protein is CASGSTGSNGAFF.

For this clonotype: No DNA is shown, since the ends of the CDR3 on it are uncertain; the CDR3 is the one TCRdb lists. The chain uses TRBV7-2 and TRBJ2-6; TRBD2 reflects the table's D call only, with no check against the DNA. The germline CDR1 and CDR2 sequences are SGHTA and FQGNSA. The CDR3 has 15 amino acids, counting both end residues. The CDR3: CASSLVGEGANVPTF.

Only a few counts were recorded for this clonotype. The V gene is TRBV30, the J gene TRBJ1-1; D gene ambiguous. V was pared by 2 bases and J by 5 bases, with 12 bases between. Germline CDR1 GTSNPN, CDR2 SVGIG (reference sequence). The CDR3 has 13 amino acids. The CDR3 loop is CAWSPGLQTEAFF. The CDR3 nucleotides are TGTGCCTGGAGTCCCGGGCTTCAGACTGAAGCTTTCTTT.